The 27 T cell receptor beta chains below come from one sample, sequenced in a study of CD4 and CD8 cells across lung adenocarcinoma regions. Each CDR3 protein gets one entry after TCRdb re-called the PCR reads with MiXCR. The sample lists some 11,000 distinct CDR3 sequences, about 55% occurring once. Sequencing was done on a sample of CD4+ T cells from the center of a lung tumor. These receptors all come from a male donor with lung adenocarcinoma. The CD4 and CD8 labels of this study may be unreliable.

The CDR3 loop is CACSLGFGGLAKETQYF. CDR3 coding DNA: TGTGCTTGCAGCTTGGGGTTCGGGGGCCTAGCCAAAGAGACTCAGTACTTC. This chain uses TRBV11-1 with TRBJ2-4; D may correspond to TRBD1 or TRBD2 (6 bases each). The CDR3 is made up of 17 amino acids. Germline CDR1 is SGHAT and CDR2 is FQDESV (reference sequence).

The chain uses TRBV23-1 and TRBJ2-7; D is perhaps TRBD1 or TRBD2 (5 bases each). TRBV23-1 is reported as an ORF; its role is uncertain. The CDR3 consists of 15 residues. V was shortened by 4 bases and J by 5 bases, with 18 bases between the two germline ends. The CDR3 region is CASSRWGQGRNEQYF. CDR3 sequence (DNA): TGCGCCAGCAGTCGTTGGGGCCAGGGACGGAACGAGCAGTACTTC.

CDR3 sequence reads: CASRRGEGETQYF. The CDR3 region has the DNA TGTGCCAGCAGGCGGGGGGAGGGAGAGACCCAGTACTTC. V usage is TRBV6-1 and J usage is TRBJ2-1; 8 bases agree with TRBD2. The J call may be faulty, since TRBJ2-5 better matches the DNA end. The CDR3 has 13 amino acids. CDR1 and CDR2 (germline): MNHNS, SASEGT.

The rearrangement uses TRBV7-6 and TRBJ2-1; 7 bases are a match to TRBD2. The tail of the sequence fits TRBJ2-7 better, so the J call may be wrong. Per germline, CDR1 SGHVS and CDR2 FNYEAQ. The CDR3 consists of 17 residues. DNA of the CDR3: TGTGCCAGCAGCTTAGCGGCGGGGGATGCCATTGCCTACGAGCAGTACTTC. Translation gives CASSLAAGDAIAYEQYF.

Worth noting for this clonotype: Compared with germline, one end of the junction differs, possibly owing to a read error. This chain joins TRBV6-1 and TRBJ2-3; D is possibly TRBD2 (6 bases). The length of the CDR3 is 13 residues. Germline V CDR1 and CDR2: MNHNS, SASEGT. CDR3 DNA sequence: TGTGCCAGCGCGGGGCGAGCCAGAAACACTCAGTATTTC. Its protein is CASAGRARNTQYF.

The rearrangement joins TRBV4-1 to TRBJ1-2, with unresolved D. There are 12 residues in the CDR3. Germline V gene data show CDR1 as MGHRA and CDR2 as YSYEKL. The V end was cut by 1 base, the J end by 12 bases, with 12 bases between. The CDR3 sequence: CASSQAGRADTF. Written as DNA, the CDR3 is TGCGCCAGCAGCCAAGCGGGGAGGGCGGACACCTTC.

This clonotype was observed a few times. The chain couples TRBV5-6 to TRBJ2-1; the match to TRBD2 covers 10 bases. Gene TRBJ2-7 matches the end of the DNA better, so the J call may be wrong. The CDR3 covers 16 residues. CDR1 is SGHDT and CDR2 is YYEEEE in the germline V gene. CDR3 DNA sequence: TGTGCCAGCAGCTCCCTTAGAGCGGGAGGGACCTACGAGCAGTACTTC. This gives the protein CASSSLRAGGTYEQYF.

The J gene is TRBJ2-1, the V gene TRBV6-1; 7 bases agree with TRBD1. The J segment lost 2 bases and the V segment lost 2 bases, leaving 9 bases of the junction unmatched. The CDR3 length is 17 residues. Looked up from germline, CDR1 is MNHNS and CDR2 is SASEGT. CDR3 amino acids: CASSESRGRVAYNEQFF. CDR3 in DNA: TGTGCCAGCAGTGAAAGTAGGGGGCGGGTGGCCTACAATGAGCAGTTCTTC.

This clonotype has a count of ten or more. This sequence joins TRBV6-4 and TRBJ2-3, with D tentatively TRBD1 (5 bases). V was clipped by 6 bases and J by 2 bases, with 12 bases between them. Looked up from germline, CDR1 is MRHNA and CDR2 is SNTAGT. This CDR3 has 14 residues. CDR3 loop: CASRTDRDTDTQYF. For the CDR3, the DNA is TGTGCCAGCAGGACAGACAGAGACACAGATACGCAGTATTTT.

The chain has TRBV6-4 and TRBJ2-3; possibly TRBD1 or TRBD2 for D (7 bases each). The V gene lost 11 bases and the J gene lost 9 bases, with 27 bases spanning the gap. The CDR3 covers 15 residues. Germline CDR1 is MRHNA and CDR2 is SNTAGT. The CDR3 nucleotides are TGTGCCGGGGGGGACTCCAGAGGGGGCCAAGAGACGCAGTATTTT. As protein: CAGGDSRGGQETQYF.

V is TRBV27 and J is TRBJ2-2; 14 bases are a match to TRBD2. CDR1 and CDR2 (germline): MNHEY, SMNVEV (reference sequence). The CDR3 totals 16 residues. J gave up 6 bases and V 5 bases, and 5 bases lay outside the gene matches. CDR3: CASSGTSGSLPGELFF. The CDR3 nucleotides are TGTGCCAGCAGTGGGACTAGCGGGAGTCTGCCCGGGGAGCTGTTTTTT.

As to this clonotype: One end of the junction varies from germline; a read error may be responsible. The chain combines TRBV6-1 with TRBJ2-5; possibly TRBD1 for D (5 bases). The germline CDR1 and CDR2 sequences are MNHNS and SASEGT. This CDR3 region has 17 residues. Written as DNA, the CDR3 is TGTGCCAGCAGTGAAGCGCTTAAAACGGGTGTTTCCGGACACATGTTCTTC. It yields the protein CASSEALKTGVSGHMFF.

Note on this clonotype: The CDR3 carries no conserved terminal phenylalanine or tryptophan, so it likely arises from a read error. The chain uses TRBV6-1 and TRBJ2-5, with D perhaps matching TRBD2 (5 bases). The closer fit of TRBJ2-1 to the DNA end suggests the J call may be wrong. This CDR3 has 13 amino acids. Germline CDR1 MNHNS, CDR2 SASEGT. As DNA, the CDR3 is TGTGCCAGCAGCCAATCTAGCCAAGAGACCCAGTTCTCG. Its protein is CASSQSSQETQFS.

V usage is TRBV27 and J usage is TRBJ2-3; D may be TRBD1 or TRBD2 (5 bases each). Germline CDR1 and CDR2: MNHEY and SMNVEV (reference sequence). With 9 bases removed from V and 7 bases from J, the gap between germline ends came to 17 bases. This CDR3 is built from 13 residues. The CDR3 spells CARGPTGKNTQYF. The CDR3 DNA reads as TGTGCCAGGGGGCCGACCGGGAAAAATACGCAGTATTTT.

The CDR3 here is CATSDSQAGGYQPQHF. The CDR3 region has the DNA TGTGCCACCAGTGATTCTCAGGCAGGGGGCTATCAGCCCCAGCATTTT. The chain couples TRBV24-1 to TRBJ1-5; 8 bases line up with TRBD1. The CDR3 has 16 amino acids. After removal of 2 bases from V and 5 bases from J, the junction contained 7 bases not matched to a gene. Looked up from germline, CDR1 is KGHDR and CDR2 is SFDVKD.

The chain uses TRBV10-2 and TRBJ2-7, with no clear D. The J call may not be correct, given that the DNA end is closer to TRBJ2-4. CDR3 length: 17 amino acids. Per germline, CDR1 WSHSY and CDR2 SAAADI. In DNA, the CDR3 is TGCGCCAGCAGTGAACACCTACGGACCACCAAGATAAACATTCAGTACTTC. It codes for CASSEHLRTTKINIQYF.

CDR3 bases: TGTGCCAGCAGTTACTCAGCGGGAGGCGAAAACATTCAGTACTTC. It translates to CASSYSAGGENIQYF. The V call is TRBV6-5, the J call TRBJ2-4, with 9 nucleotides matching TRBD2. The V gene end was trimmed by 0 bases and the J gene end by 5 bases; junction bases not matched to a gene: 2. There are 15 residues in the CDR3. The germline V gene has CDR1 MNHEY and CDR2 SVGAGI.

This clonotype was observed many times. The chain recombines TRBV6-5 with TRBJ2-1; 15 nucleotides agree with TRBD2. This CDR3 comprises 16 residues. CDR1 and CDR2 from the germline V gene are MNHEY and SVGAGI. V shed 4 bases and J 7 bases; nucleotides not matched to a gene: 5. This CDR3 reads CASSSGLAGGWNEQFF. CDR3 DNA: TGTGCCAGCAGTTCGGGACTAGCGGGAGGATGGAATGAGCAGTTCTTC.

The CDR3 region is CASQTGGAYNEQYF. The DNA for the CDR3 is TGTGCCAGTCAGACAGGGGGCGCCTACAATGAGCAGTACTTC. The V and J genes are TRBV6-1 and TRBJ2-1, with 10 nucleotides matching TRBD1. The last part of the DNA fits TRBJ2-7 better; the J call may be wrong. This CDR3 is built from 14 residues. Germline V gives CDR1 MNHNS, CDR2 SASEGT.

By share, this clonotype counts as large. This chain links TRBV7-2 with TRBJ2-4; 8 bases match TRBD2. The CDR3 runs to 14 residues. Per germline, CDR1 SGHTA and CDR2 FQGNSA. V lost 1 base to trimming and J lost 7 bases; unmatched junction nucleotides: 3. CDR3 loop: CASSLGGGNNIQYF. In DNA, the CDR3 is TGTGCCAGCAGCTTAGGCGGGGGGAACAACATTCAGTACTTC.

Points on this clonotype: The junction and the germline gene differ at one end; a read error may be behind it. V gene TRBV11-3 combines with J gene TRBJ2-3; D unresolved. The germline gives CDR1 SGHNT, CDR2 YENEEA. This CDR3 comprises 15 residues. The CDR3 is CASSFRQWPKDTQYF. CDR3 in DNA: TGTGCCAGCAGCTTTCGGCAGTGGCCCAAAGATACGCAGTATTTC.

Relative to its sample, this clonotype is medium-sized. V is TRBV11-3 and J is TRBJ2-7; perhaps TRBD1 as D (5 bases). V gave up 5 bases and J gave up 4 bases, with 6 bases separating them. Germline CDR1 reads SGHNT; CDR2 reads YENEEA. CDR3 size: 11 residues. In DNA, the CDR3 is TGTGCCAGCAGCCCAGGGTACGAGCAGTACTTC. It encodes CASSPGYEQYF.

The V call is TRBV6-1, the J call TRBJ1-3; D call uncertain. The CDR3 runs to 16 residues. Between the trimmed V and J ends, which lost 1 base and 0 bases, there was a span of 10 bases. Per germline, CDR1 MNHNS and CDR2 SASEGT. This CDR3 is CASSEEGSYSGNTIYF. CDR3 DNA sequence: TGTGCCAGCAGTGAAGAAGGGTCTTACTCTGGAAACACCATATATTTT.

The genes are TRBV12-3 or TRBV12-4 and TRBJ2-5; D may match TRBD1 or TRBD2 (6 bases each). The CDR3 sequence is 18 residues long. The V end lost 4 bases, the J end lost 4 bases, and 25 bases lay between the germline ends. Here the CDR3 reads CASSWAGLGGGDTETQYF. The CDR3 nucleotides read TGTGCCAGCAGTTGGGCGGGGTTGGGGGGCGGGGACACAGAGACCCAGTACTTC.

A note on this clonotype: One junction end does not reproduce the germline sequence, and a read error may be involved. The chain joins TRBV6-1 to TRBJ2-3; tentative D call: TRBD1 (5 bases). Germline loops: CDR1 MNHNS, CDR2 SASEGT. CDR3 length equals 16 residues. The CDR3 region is CASSSRQHVSRDKQYF. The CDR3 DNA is TGTGCCAGCAGCTCCAGACAGCATGTGAGCAGGGATAAGCAGTATTTT.

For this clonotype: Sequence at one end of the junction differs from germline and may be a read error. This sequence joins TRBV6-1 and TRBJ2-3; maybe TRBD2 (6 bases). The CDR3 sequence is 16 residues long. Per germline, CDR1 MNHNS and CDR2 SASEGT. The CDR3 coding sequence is TGTGCCAGCAGTGAAGGGGGGGTGAGGGGCAAAGACACGCAGTATTTC. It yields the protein CASSEGGVRGKDTQYF.

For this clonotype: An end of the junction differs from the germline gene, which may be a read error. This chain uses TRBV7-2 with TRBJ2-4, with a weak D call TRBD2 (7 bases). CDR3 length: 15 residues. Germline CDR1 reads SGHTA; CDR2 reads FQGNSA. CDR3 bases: TGTGCCCGCAGCCGTGGGGGGGGGGCCACAAACACTCAGTATTTC. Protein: CARSRGGGATNTQYF.